The 5 T cell receptor beta chains below all came from one sample that was sequenced in a study of blood T cell repertoires in COVID-19 (dated by TCRdb to 2018 to 2021). The method behind the library was the immunoSEQ multiplex PCR assay. TCRdb limited this immuneACCESS table to in-frame rearrangements with V and J called. A share of clones is missing; checked studies link under half to unresolved V genes, and the rest is unexplained. The table for this sample lists roughly 100,000 clones; around 80% of them were counted only once. The ten biggest clones cover 14% of the sample. The sample consisted of peripheral blood. These receptors were obtained from a woman in her sixties with acute or convalescent COVID-19.

J is TRBJ2-7 and V is TRBV7-2; weak D call: TRBD2 (5 bases). The CDR3 contains 13 residues. The germline V gene encodes CDR1 SGHTA and CDR2 FQGNSA. Deletions cut 3 bases from V and 7 bases from J, with 13 bases between. CDR3 in DNA: TGTGCCAGCAGCTTGGAGCGGAGGAGGGAGCAGTACTTC. Amino acids: CASSLERRREQYF.

The chain is built from TRBV13 and TRBJ2-5; 9 bases align to TRBD1. V shed 9 bases, J shed 10 bases, and the junction held 3 bases outside the gene matches. This CDR3 has 10 amino acids. The germline gives CDR1 PRHDT, CDR2 FYEKMQ (reference sequence). CDR3 DNA sequence: TGTGCCAGAACAGGGGGCGTCCAGTACTTC. Translating gives CARTGGVQYF.

The chain combines TRBV9 with TRBJ1-6; D uncertain. Trimming removed 0 bases from V and 8 bases from J, with 12 bases in between. The CDR3 runs 15 residues. Germline CDR1 SGDLS, CDR2 YYNGEE. The CDR3 loop is CASSVGIGLDSPLHF. CDR3 DNA: TGTGCCAGCAGCGTAGGGATCGGACTTGATTCACCCCTCCACTTT.

The rearrangement links TRBV6-5 to TRBJ2-2, with D perhaps TRBD1 (6 bases). V dropped 6 bases and J dropped 3 bases, with 8 bases sitting between them. This CDR3 is 13 amino acids long. In germline, CDR1 is MNHEY, CDR2 SVGAGI. CDR3 in DNA: TGTGCCAGCAGGGACAGACACACCGGGGAGCTGTTTTTT. It translates to CASRDRHTGELFF.

The rearrangement uses TRBV3-1 (or the pseudogene TRBV3-2) and TRBJ2-5; tentative D call: TRBD1 (6 bases). V was trimmed by 0 bases and J by 5 bases, leaving 10 bases between them. The CDR3 extends over 14 amino acids. Germline V gene lookup returns CDR1 LGHDT and CDR2 YNNKEL (reference sequence). CDR3 region: CASSQDTRGETQYF. CDR3 nucleotides: TGTGCCAGCAGCCAAGATACTAGGGGGGAGACCCAGTACTTC.